This paragraph covers one TCR beta chain sequence. This entry is derived from a study of PD-L1 blockade in urothelial cancer. At the level of the study: Patients commenced intravenous atezolizumab, 1,200 mg every 3 weeks, at some point between 2012 and 2014. Samples of blood were analyzed 3 weeks (second dose) and 6 weeks after treatment start. Blood gave a median 141,255 T cells.

Clones were sequenced by immunoSEQ multiplex PCR, and TCRdb holds only the in-frame ones, with some missing. The sample comprises about 130,000 clones, about 84% of which are singletons, and roughly 2.3% rests with the top ten. Time point noted: peripheral blood 6 weeks after treatment start. Patients had locally advanced or metastatic urothelial carcinoma. CDR3 length equals 14 residues. Germline V gene lookup returns CDR1 LNHDA and CDR2 SQIVND (reference sequence). Germline trimming cut 3 bases from V and 5 bases from J; bases unmatched to any gene: 6. The rearrangement links TRBV19 to TRBJ2-7; TRBD2 agrees at 8 bases. This specimen was PBMCs, taken around atezolizumab (anti-PD-L1) treatment. This clonotype originated in a middle-aged man with urothelial cancer. The CDR3 region has the DNA TGTGCCAGTAGTATGAGCGGGAGAGGAAACGAGCAGTACTTC. It yields the protein CASSMSGRGNEQYF.